The following is a T cell receptor (beta chain) sequence with its context. Its antigen remains unknown. The record originates from a study of blood T cells in healthy people across ages. The authors ran a second PCR of roughly 6 to 12 cycles using a sample-barcoded 5' primer and a J-beta primer mix. MiXCR was run by TCRdb on the 5' RACE reads, yielding one entry per CDR3 protein. The table lists about 1,000,000 distinct CDR3 sequences, 40% to 55% of them singletons. The CDR3 runs to 14 residues. From germline, CDR1 is MNHEY and CDR2 SMNVEV (reference sequence). The V and J ends lost 4 bases and 0 bases, in that order; junction bases with no gene match: 3. Whole-study findings and limits: Naive and antigen-experienced cells were not separated, limiting conclusive comparison. With naive T cell percentage, TCR beta diversity showed a strong correlation.

The sequencing sample was made of blood. The rearrangement uses TRBV27 and TRBJ2-7; TRBD2 matches at 7 bases. This clonotype was sampled from a woman in her fifties or sixties in good health. In DNA form, the CDR3 reads TGTGCCAGCAGTTCCAGCGGGGCCTCCTACGAGCAGTACTTC. Its protein is CASSSSGASYEQYF.